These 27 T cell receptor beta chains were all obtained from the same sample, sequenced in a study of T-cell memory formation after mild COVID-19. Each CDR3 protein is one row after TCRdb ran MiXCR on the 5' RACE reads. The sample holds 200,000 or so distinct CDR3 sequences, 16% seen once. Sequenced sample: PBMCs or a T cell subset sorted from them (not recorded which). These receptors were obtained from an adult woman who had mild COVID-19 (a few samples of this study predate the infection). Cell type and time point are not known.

The CDR3 sequence: CAWSVRGVKNIQYF. CDR3 coding DNA: TGTGCCTGGAGTGTACGTGGGGTCAAAAACATTCAGTACTTC. The chain employs TRBV30 and TRBJ2-4, with D unresolved. V lost 0 bases to trimming and J lost 3 bases, with 9 bases between them. The germline gives CDR1 GTSNPN, CDR2 SVGIG (reference sequence). This CDR3 comprises 14 residues. Variable domain in full (rest from reference TRBV30 and TRBJ2-4): SQTIHQWPATLVQPVGSPLSLECTVEGTSNPNLYWYRQAAGRGLQLLFYSVGIGQISSEVPQNLSASRPQDRQFILSSKKLLLSDSGFYLCAWSVRGVKNIQYFGAGTRLSVL.

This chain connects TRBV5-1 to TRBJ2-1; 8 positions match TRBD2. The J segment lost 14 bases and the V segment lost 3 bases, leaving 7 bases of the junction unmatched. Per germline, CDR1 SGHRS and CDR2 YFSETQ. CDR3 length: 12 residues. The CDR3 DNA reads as TGCGCCAGCAGCTCCAGCGGGAGTCGGAAGTTCTTC. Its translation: CASSSSGSRKFF.

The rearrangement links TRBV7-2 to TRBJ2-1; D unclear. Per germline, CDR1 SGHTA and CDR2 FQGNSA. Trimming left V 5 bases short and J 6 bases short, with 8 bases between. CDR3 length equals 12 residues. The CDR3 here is CASSPFSNEQFF. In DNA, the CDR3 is TGTGCCAGCAGCCCATTTTCCAATGAGCAGTTCTTC.

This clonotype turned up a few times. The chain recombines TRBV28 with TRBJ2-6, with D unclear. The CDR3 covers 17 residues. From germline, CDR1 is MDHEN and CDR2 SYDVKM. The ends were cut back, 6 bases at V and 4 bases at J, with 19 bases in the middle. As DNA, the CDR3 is TGTGCCAGCAGCACCGACTTCATGATCTGGGGGGCCAACGTCCTGACTTTC. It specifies CASSTDFMIWGANVLTF.

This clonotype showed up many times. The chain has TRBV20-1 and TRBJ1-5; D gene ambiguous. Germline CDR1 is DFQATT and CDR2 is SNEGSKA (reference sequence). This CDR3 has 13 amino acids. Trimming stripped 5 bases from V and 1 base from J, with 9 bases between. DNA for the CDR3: TGCAGTGCTTCCCTCGGCAGCAATCAGCCCCAGCATTTT. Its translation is CSASLGSNQPQHF.

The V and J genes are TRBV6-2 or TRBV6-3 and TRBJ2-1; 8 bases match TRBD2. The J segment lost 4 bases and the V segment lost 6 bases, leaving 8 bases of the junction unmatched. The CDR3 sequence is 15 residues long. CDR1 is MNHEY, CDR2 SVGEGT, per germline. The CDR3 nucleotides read TGTGCCAGCAGCCACACTAGCGGTCAGTACAATGAGCAGTTCTTC. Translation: CASSHTSGQYNEQFF.

The CDR3 loop reads CASSLRDRGYNEQFF. CDR3 bases: TGTGCCAGCAGCTTAAGGGACAGGGGGTACAATGAGCAGTTCTTC. The V call is TRBV7-8, the J call TRBJ2-1; 11 bases line up with TRBD1. This CDR3 is 15 amino acids long. With V trimmed by 2 bases and J by 4 bases, 1 base remained unmatched. Germline V gives CDR1 SGHVS, CDR2 FQNEAQ.

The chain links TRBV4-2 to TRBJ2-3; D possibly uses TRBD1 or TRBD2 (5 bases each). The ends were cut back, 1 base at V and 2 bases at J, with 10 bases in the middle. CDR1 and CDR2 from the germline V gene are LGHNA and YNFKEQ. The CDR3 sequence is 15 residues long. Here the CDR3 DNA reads TGTGCCAGCAGCCAAGTCGGGGCTATCACAGATACGCAGTATTTT. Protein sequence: CASSQVGAITDTQYF.

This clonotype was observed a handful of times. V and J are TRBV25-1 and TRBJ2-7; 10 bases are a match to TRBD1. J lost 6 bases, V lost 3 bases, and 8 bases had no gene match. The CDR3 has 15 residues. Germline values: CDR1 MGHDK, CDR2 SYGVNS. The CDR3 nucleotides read TGTGCCAGCAGTGATGCCGGGACAGGGGCTGTCGAGCAGTACTTC. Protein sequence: CASSDAGTGAVEQYF.

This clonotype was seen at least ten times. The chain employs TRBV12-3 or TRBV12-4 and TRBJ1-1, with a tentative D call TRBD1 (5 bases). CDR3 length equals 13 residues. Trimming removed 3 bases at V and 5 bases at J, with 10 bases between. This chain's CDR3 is CASSFNRGTEAFF. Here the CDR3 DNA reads TGTGCCAGCAGTTTTAATAGGGGTACTGAAGCTTTCTTT.

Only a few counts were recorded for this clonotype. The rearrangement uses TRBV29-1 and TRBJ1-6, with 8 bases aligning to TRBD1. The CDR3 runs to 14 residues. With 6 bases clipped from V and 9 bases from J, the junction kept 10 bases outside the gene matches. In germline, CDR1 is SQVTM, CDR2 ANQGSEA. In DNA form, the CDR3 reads TGCAGCGTCCGTCTGACAGGGGAAATTTCACCCCTCCACTTT. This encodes CSVRLTGEISPLHF.

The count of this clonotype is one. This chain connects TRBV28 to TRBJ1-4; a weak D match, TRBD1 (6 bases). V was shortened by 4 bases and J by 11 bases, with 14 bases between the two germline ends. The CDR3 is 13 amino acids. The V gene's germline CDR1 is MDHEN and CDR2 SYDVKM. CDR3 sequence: CASSWGAPHKLFF. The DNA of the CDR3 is TGTGCCAGCAGTTGGGGGGCCCCGCACAAACTGTTTTTT.

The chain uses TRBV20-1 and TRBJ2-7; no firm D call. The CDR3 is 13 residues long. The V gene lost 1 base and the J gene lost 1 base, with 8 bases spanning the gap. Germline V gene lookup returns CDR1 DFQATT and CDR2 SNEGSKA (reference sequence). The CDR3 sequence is CSARGAGSYEQYF. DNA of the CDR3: TGCAGTGCTAGAGGTGCAGGATCCTACGAGCAGTACTTC.

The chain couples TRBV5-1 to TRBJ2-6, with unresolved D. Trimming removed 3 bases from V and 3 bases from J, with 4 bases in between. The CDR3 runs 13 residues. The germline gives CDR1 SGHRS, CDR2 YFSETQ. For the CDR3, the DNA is TGCGCCAGCAGCTCTGATGGGGCCAACGTCCTGACTTTC. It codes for CASSSDGANVLTF. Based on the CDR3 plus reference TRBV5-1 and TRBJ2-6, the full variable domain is KAGVTQTPRYLIKTRGQQVTLSCSPISGHRSVSWYQQTPGQGLQFLFEYFSETQRNKGNFPGRFSGRQFSNSRSEMNVSTLELGDSALYLCASSSDGANVLTFGAGSRLTVL.

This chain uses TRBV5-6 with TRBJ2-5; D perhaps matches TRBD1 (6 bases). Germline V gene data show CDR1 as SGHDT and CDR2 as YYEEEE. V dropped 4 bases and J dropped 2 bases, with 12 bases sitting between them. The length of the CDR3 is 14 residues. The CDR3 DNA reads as TGTGCCAGCAGCATGGACAGCTATCAAGAGACCCAGTACTTC. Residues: CASSMDSYQETQYF.

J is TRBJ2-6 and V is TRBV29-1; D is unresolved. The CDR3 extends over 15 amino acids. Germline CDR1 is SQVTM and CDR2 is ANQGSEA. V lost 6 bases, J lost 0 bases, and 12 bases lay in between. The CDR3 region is CSVRGDSSGANVLTF. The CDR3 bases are TGCAGCGTCCGTGGGGATAGCTCTGGGGCCAACGTCCTGACTTTC.

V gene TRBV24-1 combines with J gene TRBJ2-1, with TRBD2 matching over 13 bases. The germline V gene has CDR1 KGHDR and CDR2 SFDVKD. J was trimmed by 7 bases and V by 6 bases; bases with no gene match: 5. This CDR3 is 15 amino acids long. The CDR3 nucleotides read TGTGCCACCAGTCAACTAGCGGGAGGGCTAAATGAGCAGTTCTTC. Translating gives CATSQLAGGLNEQFF.

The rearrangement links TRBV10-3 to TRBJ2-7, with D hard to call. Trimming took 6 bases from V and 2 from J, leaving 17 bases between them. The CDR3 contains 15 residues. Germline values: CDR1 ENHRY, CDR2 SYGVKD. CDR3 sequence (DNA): TGTGCCATCAGACCAGGCGATCCTTTGGCCTACGAGCAGTACTTC. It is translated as CAIRPGDPLAYEQYF.

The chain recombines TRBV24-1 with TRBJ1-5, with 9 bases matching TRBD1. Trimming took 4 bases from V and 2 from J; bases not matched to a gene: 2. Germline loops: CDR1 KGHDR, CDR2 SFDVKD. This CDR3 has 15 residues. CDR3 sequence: CATSEGQGGNQPQHF. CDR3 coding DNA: TGTGCCACCAGTGAGGGACAGGGTGGCAATCAGCCCCAGCATTTT.

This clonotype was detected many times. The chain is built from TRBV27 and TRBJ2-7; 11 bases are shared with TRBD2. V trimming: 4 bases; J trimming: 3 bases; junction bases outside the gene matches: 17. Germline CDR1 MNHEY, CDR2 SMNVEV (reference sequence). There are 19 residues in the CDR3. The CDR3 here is CASSSNGLAGKVNVYEQYF. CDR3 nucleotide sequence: TGTGCCAGCAGTTCGAACGGACTAGCGGGTAAGGTTAACGTCTACGAGCAGTACTTC.

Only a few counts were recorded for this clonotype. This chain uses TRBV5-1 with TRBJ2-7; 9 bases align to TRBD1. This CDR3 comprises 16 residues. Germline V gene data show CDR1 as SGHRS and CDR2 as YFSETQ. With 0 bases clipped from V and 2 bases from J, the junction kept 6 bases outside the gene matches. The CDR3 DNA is TGCGCCAGCAGCTTGGCCCCGGGACAGGGAGCCTACGAGCAGTACTTC. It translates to CASSLAPGQGAYEQYF.

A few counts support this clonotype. As DNA, the CDR3 is TGTGCCAGCAGCCGGGGGACTAGCGGGATGGGGTACAATGAGCAGTTCTTC. This encodes CASSRGTSGMGYNEQFF. The chain combines TRBV7-2 with TRBJ2-1, with TRBD2 matching 13 bases. The J segment lost 4 bases and the V segment lost 5 bases, leaving 8 bases of the junction unmatched. Germline CDR1 SGHTA, CDR2 FQGNSA. The CDR3 is made up of 17 amino acids. Full variable domain (outside the CDR3, taken from reference TRBV7-2 and TRBJ2-1): GAGVSQSPSNKVTEKGKDVELRCDPISGHTALYWYRQSLGQGLEFLIYFQGNSAPDKSGLPSDRFSAERTGGSVSTLTIQRTQQEDSAVYLCASSRGTSGMGYNEQFFGPGTRLTVL.

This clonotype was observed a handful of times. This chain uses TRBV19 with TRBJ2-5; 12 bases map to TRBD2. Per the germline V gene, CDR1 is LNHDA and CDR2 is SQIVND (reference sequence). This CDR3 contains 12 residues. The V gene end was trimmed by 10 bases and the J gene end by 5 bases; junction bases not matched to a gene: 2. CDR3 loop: CATSGRGETQYF. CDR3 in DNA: TGTGCCACTAGCGGGAGGGGCGAGACCCAGTACTTC.

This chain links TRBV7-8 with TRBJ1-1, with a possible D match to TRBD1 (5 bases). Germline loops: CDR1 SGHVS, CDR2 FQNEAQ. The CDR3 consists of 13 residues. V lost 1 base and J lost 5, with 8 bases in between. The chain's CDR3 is CASSLEGATEAFF. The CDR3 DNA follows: TGTGCCAGCAGCTTAGAAGGGGCTACTGAAGCTTTCTTT.

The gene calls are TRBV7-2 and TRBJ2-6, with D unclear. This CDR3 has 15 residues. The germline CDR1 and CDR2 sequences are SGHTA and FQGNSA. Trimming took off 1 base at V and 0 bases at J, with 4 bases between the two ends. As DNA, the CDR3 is TGTGCCAGCAGCTTAGATTACTCTGGGGCCAACGTCCTGACTTTC. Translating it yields CASSLDYSGANVLTF.

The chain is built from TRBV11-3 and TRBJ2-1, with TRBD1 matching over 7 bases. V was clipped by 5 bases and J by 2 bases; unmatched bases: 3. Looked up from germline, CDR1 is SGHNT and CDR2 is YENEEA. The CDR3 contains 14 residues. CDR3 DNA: TGTGCCAGCAGCCAAGGGGGCGCCTACAATGAGCAGTTCTTC. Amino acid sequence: CASSQGGAYNEQFF.

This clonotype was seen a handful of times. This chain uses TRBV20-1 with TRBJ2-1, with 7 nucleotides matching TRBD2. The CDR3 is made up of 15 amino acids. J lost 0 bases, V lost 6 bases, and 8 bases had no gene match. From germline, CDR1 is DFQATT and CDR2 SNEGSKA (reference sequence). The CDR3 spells CSAGPLADSYNEQFF. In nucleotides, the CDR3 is TGCAGTGCGGGTCCCCTAGCGGACTCCTACAATGAGCAGTTCTTC.